These 14 T cell receptor beta chains were sequenced from one sample in a study of beta chain features in type 1 diabetes. Of the isolated RNA, all was reverse transcribed, and so the sequenced material was expressed TCRB transcripts. Assay: immunoSEQ multiplex PCR; the TCRdb copy retains only in-frame clones and omits some. This sample has 350,000 or so clones, with roughly 21% found just once. Sequenced sample: naive CD4+ T cells from blood. These receptors came from a woman aged 18-29 years in good health.

This clone has just a few counts. This chain connects TRBV5-4 to TRBJ1-4; a weak D match, TRBD1 (6 bases). Germline V gene lookup returns CDR1 SGHNT and CDR2 YYREEE (reference sequence). The CDR3 contains 13 residues. V was trimmed by 9 bases and J by 8 bases, leaving 17 bases between them. For the CDR3, the DNA is TGTGCCATGCGAGGGGGGGACGGAGAAAAACTGTTTTTT. Translated, it gives CAMRGGDGEKLFF.

The V and J genes are TRBV7-9 and TRBJ1-2, with 10 nucleotides matching TRBD1. V shed 3 bases, J shed 4 bases, and the junction held 5 bases outside the gene matches. CDR1 and CDR2 (germline): SEHNR, FQNEAQ (reference sequence). The CDR3 consists of 15 residues. The CDR3 reads CASSFPGQGTYGYTF. The CDR3 bases are TGTGCCAGCAGCTTCCCGGGACAGGGGACCTATGGCTACACCTTC.

Here the CDR3 reads CAWTPGTGAEKLFF. Written as DNA, the CDR3 is TGTGCCTGGACACCCGGGACAGGGGCTGAAAAACTGTTTTTT. This chain connects TRBV30 to TRBJ1-4, with 10 nucleotides matching TRBD1. This CDR3 contains 14 residues. Germline values: CDR1 GTSNPN, CDR2 SVGIG (reference sequence). With 4 bases clipped from V and 7 bases from J, the junction kept 6 bases outside the gene matches. The entire variable domain, with the rest obtained from reference TRBV30 and TRBJ1-4, is as follows: SQTIHQWPATLVQPVGSPLSLECTVEGTSNPNLYWYRQAAGRGLQLLFYSVGIGQISSEVPQNLSASRPQDRQFILSSKKLLLSDSGFYLCAWTPGTGAEKLFFGSGTQLSVL.

This rearrangement joins TRBV5-1 to TRBJ2-1; 13 bases agree with TRBD2. Per germline, CDR1 SGHRS and CDR2 YFSETQ. Germline trimming cut 1 base from V and 4 bases from J; bases unmatched to any gene: 2. The CDR3 has 16 amino acids. This CDR3 reads CASSLTSGRDYNEQFF. CDR3 in DNA: TGCGCCAGCAGCTTGACTAGCGGGAGGGATTACAATGAGCAGTTCTTC.

The genes are TRBV7-2 and TRBJ2-6; 7 nucleotides match TRBD1. With 4 bases clipped from V and 3 bases from J, the junction kept 9 bases outside the gene matches. The germline gives CDR1 SGHTA, CDR2 FQGNSA. The CDR3 has 17 residues. Here the CDR3 reads CASSSHRTGVGANVLTF. CDR3 sequence (DNA): TGTGCCAGCAGCTCCCACCGGACAGGCGTTGGGGCCAACGTCCTGACTTTC.

V usage is TRBV7-2 and J usage is TRBJ2-7, with 9 bases lining up with TRBD1. The junction had 16 bases not matched to a gene; V was cut back by 5 bases and J by 5 bases. The length of the CDR3 is 17 residues. Germline V CDR1 and CDR2: SGHTA, FQGNSA. The CDR3 sequence: CASSPLIPGQGRNEQYF. As DNA, the CDR3 is TGTGCCAGCAGCCCATTGATTCCGGGACAGGGTCGCAACGAGCAGTACTTC.

J is TRBJ2-7 and V is TRBV7-9; 8 bases are shared with TRBD1. The CDR3 totals 15 residues. Per the germline V gene, CDR1 is SEHNR and CDR2 is FQNEAQ (reference sequence). Losses at the gene ends were 4 bases for V and 1 base for J; bases not matched to a gene: 6. CDR3 bases: TGTGCCAGCAGCTCCCCAGGGGGCATTTCCTACGAGCAGTACTTC. The encoded protein is CASSSPGGISYEQYF. Together with reference TRBV7-9 and TRBJ2-7, the CDR3 gives the full variable domain: DTGVSQNPRHKITKRGQNVTFRCDPISEHNRLYWYRQTLGQGPEFLTYFQNEAQLEKSRLLSDRFSAERPKGSFSTLEIQRTEQGDSAMYLCASSSPGGISYEQYFGPGTRLTVT.

This clone occurred a few times. CDR3 DNA: TGTGCCAGCAGCTCCCCGGGGGGGCCAGATACGCAGTATTTT. Protein product: CASSSPGGPDTQYF. This chain connects TRBV5-6 to TRBJ2-3; 8 bases are shared with TRBD2. Losses at the gene ends were 3 bases for V and 4 bases for J; bases not matched to a gene: 4. This CDR3 contains 14 residues. Germline V gene data show CDR1 as SGHDT and CDR2 as YYEEEE.

The rearrangement links TRBV9 to TRBJ2-1; TRBD2 might be the D (6 bases). Trimming pared 0 bases from V and 1 base from J, leaving 14 bases between. Germline CDR1 and CDR2: SGDLS and YYNGEE. This CDR3 comprises 17 residues. CDR3 sequence (DNA): TGTGCCAGCAGCGTAGGAGGCCGGGCGGGGTCCTACAATGAGCAGTTCTTC. It codes for CASSVGGRAGSYNEQFF.

This chain links TRBV5-1 with TRBJ2-5, with 12 positions matching TRBD2. V gave up 4 bases and J gave up 1 base; unmatched junction bases: 5. This CDR3 contains 16 residues. The germline gives CDR1 SGHRS, CDR2 YFSETQ. DNA for the CDR3: TGCGCCAGCAGCATGGGGACTAGCGGGCCCCAAGAGACCCAGTACTTC. Its translation is CASSMGTSGPQETQYF.

This clone has just a few counts. This chain links TRBV5-1 with TRBJ2-4, with TRBD2 as a possible D gene (5 bases). The CDR3 sequence is 14 residues long. The germline V gene has CDR1 SGHRS and CDR2 YFSETQ. Trimming shortened V by 0 bases and J by 5 bases, and 9 bases separated the two germline ends. CDR3: CASSLDGDENIQYF. DNA of the CDR3: TGCGCCAGCAGCTTGGACGGGGATGAAAACATTCAGTACTTC.

The chain employs TRBV5-1 and TRBJ2-1, with a tentative D call TRBD1 (5 bases). The CDR3 runs to 15 residues. V was clipped by 5 bases and J by 0 bases, with 12 bases between them. The V gene's germline CDR1 is SGHRS and CDR2 YFSETQ. The CDR3 bases are TGCGCCAGCAGTTCCGACAGTCACTCCTACAATGAGCAGTTCTTC. As protein: CASSSDSHSYNEQFF. Variable domain in full (rest from reference TRBV5-1 and TRBJ2-1): KAGVTQTPRYLIKTRGQQVTLSCSPISGHRSVSWYQQTPGQGLQFLFEYFSETQRNKGNFPGRFSGRQFSNSRSEMNVSTLELGDSALYLCASSSDSHSYNEQFFGPGTRLTVL.

V is TRBV6-6 and J is TRBJ2-6, with 8 positions matching TRBD1. The V gene's germline CDR1 is MNHNY and CDR2 SVGAGI (reference sequence). The junction had 6 bases not matched to a gene; V was cut back by 6 bases and J by 2 bases. The CDR3 covers 16 residues. The CDR3 DNA sequence: TGTGCCAGCAGAAAGGGGGACAGGACTGGGGCCAACGTCCTGACTTTC. Encoded protein: CASRKGDRTGANVLTF.

The genes are TRBV30 and TRBJ1-4; D possibly corresponds to TRBD1 (5 bases). Germline CDR1 reads GTSNPN; CDR2 reads SVGIG (reference sequence). V was pared by 1 base and J by 6 bases, with 18 bases between. This CDR3 is built from 16 residues. CDR3 bases: TGTGCCTGGAGTGGAACCCCCGGCGGGGGGGATGAAAAACTGTTTTTT. This encodes CAWSGTPGGGDEKLFF.